Following are 2 T cell receptor beta chains from one sample sequenced in a study of blood T cell repertoires in COVID-19. The repertoire was sequenced with immunoSEQ multiplex PCR; TCRdb's copy has only in-frame clones and lacks some. The table records tens of thousands of clones, approximately 80% of them present only once. The source material was peripheral blood. These TCRs come from a human donor in a cohort sampled during active COVID-19.

The chain uses TRBV10-3 and TRBJ2-7, with a tentative D call TRBD2 (6 bases). CDR1 is ENHRY, CDR2 SYGVKD, per germline. The CDR3 contains 11 residues. The V end lost 6 bases, the J end lost 4 bases, and 7 bases lay between the germline ends. CDR3 residues: CAISRGYEQYF. As DNA, the CDR3 is TGTGCCATCAGCCGGGGGTACGAGCAGTACTTC.

This sequence joins TRBV25-1 and TRBJ1-3; D might be TRBD1 (6 bases). The CDR3 has 16 residues. Germline V lookup: CDR1 MGHDK, CDR2 SYGVNS. V shed 1 base and J shed 4 bases, with 14 bases lying between them. The chain's CDR3 is CASSESKQGLGNTIYF. CDR3 nucleotides: TGTGCCAGCAGTGAATCTAAACAGGGCCTGGGAAACACCATATATTTT.